This TCR beta chain stems from a study of blood T cell repertoires in COVID-19 (dated by TCRdb to between 2020 and 2021). Concerning the study at large: The collaborator samples originated in the United States, Italy and Spain and spanned the acute and convalescent phases of COVID-19. The prospective study material was composed of cDNA or gDNA derived from T cells, B-cell-depleted T cells, or PBMCs. The dataset comprised deeply sampled blood TCRbeta repertoires from subjects exposed to, actively infected with, or recovered from COVID-19. The repertoires were released in a freely available public database intended as a resource for research on the immune response to SARS-CoV-2. The samples were drawn from two sources: the first 160 participants of the ongoing ImmuneRACE study, and 1,000 to 1,500 subjects contributed by 6 global collaborators. Sample metadata almost always included a de-identified subject ID, COVID-19 status, age in years and sex. Where available, HLA class I and class II types were obtained from metadata supplied by the sample provider rather than from assay-based typing. The full study reports these points: The amount of clinical and demographic metadata varied by source and participant and was provided uncurated.

TCRbeta CDR3 regions were amplified from genomic DNA by means of the immunoSEQ Assay, a bias-controlled multiplex PCR. For the original study's pipeline: Within the assay, amplification of reference gene primers was used to estimate how many nucleated cells each sample contained. Sequence reads were collapsed and filtered to measure the absolute abundance of every unique TCRbeta CDR3 rearrangement. For each sample, productive Simpson clonality was calculated as the square root of Simpson's diversity index across productive rearrangements. TCRdb retrieved this table from immuneACCESS and kept in-frame rearrangements only. Not all clones are present; in checked studies, unresolved V genes account for under half, and no reason is known for the remainder. The V and J calls and clone size were taken over from that table, and D and trimming were inferred from the DNA. Recorded for this sample are over 200,000 clones; over 75% of them occurred a single time. The top ten clonotypes cover over 1.5% of the sample.

Whole blood was collected in K2EDTA tubes by collaborating institutions according to the institutions' own protocols. For TCRbeta analysis, collaborator samples were shipped as frozen whole blood, as isolated PBMCs, or as DNA extracted from either sample type. Trimming at the junction amounts to 2 bases on V and 6 bases on J, and the germline ends lie 9 bases apart. Taken from the germline V gene (reference sequence), the CDR1 and CDR2 loops are PRHDT and FYEKMQ. Reading from cysteine to phenylalanine, the CDR3 counts 13 amino acids. The kept DNA is CDR3 alone, 39 bases in frame from the first base. Points on this clone: There is no known antigen for this receptor. No quality values exist for individual bases; no much larger clone is one base distant.

The origin of this receptor is a man aged 35-49 years with active or convalescent COVID-19. The chain is encoded by TRBV13 joined to TRBJ2-3; the D segment cannot be called with confidence. The sample consisted of peripheral blood. The bases are TGTGCCAGCAGCTTAATGGTTAGTGATACGCAGTATTTT. Translated, this gives CASSLMVSDTQYF.